This T cell receptor beta chain stems from a study of identical twins. The CDR3 loop spans 14 amino acids. Germline trimming cut 10 bases from V and 0 bases from J; bases unmatched to any gene: 5. The V gene's germline CDR1 is LNHDA and CDR2 SQIVND (reference sequence). TCRdb itself ran the 5' RACE reads through MiXCR, one entry per CDR3 protein. The table includes about 1.7 million distinct CDR3 sequences, more than 30% detected once. The sequence was collected from a newborn girl in good health. The chain recombines TRBV19 with TRBJ2-1; TRBD1 agrees at 8 bases. The sequencing sample was made of cord blood. DNA of the CDR3: TGTGCCACCCGAGACAGGGGCTCCTACAATGAGCAGTTCTTC. As protein: CATRDRGSYNEQFF.